These 19 T cell receptor beta chains came from one sample sequenced in a study of blood T cell repertoires in COVID-19. Sequenced by immunoSEQ multiplex PCR; TCRdb stores in-frame clones only, minus some. The sample has fewer than 100,000 clones, 91% seen once. Specimen: peripheral blood. These receptors were collected from a woman aged 45-59 years in a cohort sampled during active COVID-19.

J is TRBJ1-1 and V is TRBV6-5; possible D gene TRBD1, 5 bases. Germline V gives CDR1 MNHEY, CDR2 SVGAGI. The germline V and J ends were trimmed by 6 bases and 4 bases, with 15 bases remaining between them. This CDR3 region has 14 residues. CDR3 protein: CASRRMGGSTEAFF. CDR3 nucleotides: TGTGCCAGCAGGCGAATGGGGGGAAGCACTGAAGCTTTCTTT.

V gene TRBV19 combines with J gene TRBJ2-1; 13 nucleotides agree with TRBD2. CDR3 size: 18 residues. Germline CDR1 LNHDA, CDR2 SQIVND (reference sequence). V lost 5 bases and J lost 5; bases outside the gene matches: 12. The CDR3 nucleotides read TGTGCCAGTAGTTCCCCTCAGAGGACTAGCGGGAGAAACAATGAGCAGTTCTTC. It specifies CASSSPQRTSGRNNEQFF.

V gene TRBV7-9 combines with J gene TRBJ1-1; 7 bases align to TRBD1. V shed 6 bases and J 3 bases; nucleotides not matched to a gene: 7. Germline V gene sequence: CDR1 SEHNR, CDR2 FQNEAQ (reference sequence). The CDR3 contains 14 residues. In nucleotides, the CDR3 is TGTGCCAGCAGGAGACAGGGAGATCACACTGAAGCTTTCTTT. It codes for CASRRQGDHTEAFF.

This clone was recorded a few times. This sequence joins TRBV2 and TRBJ1-1, with D possibly matching TRBD1 (5 bases). CDR1 SNHLY and CDR2 FYNNEI come from the germline V gene. This CDR3 contains 14 residues. V dropped 3 bases and J dropped 3 bases, with 11 bases sitting between them. CDR3 sequence reads: CASSERGLDTEAFF. The CDR3 nucleotides are TGTGCCAGCAGTGAGCGGGGGTTAGACACTGAAGCTTTCTTT.

The J gene is TRBJ2-3, the V gene TRBV27, with 9 bases matching TRBD2. The CDR3 totals 13 residues. Germline V CDR1 and CDR2: MNHEY, SMNVEV (reference sequence). Unmatched junction bases numbered 8, after V lost 8 bases and J lost 8 bases. The CDR3 DNA is TGTGCCAGCCGGCGCGGGGGGGCGGGTACGCAGTATTTT. It specifies CASRRGGAGTQYF.

This rearrangement joins TRBV7-9 to TRBJ1-1; a possible D gene is TRBD1 (5 bases). From germline, CDR1 is SEHNR and CDR2 FQNEAQ (reference sequence). Trimming removed 2 bases from V and 3 bases from J, with 10 bases in between. The CDR3 has 14 amino acids. The DNA for the CDR3 is TGTGCCAGCAGCTTACACGGGGGGTACACTGAAGCTTTCTTT. Protein: CASSLHGGYTEAFF.

This chain connects TRBV6-5 to TRBJ1-3; D is possibly TRBD1 (5 bases). The CDR3 has 16 amino acids. Germline V lookup: CDR1 MNHEY, CDR2 SVGAGI. The V gene lost 2 bases and the J gene lost 0 bases, with 11 bases spanning the gap. The CDR3 reads CASSYGGIDSGNTIYF. The CDR3 nucleotides read TGTGCCAGCAGTTACGGGGGGATTGACTCTGGAAACACCATATATTTT.

The J gene is TRBJ1-2, the V gene TRBV7-3, with 8 positions matching TRBD1. The V segment lost 3 bases and the J segment 4 bases; nucleotides outside the gene matches: 7. Germline V gene lookup returns CDR1 SGHTA and CDR2 FQGTGA. CDR3 length: 15 residues. CDR3 sequence reads: CASSFSGGDPYGYTF. For the CDR3, the DNA is TGTGCCAGCAGCTTTTCAGGGGGCGATCCCTATGGCTACACCTTC.

The V call is TRBV5-1, the J call TRBJ2-4; possibly TRBD2 for D (5 bases). V lost 2 bases and J lost 0, with 12 bases in between. In germline, CDR1 is SGHRS, CDR2 YFSETQ. This CDR3 is 16 amino acids long. In nucleotides, the CDR3 is TGCGCCAGCAGCTTCGGGGTTACCTTAGCCAAAAACATTCAGTACTTC. As protein: CASSFGVTLAKNIQYF. The entire variable domain, with the rest obtained from reference TRBV5-1 and TRBJ2-4, is as follows: KAGVTQTPRYLIKTRGQQVTLSCSPISGHRSVSWYQQTPGQGLQFLFEYFSETQRNKGNFPGRFSGRQFSNSRSEMNVSTLELGDSALYLCASSFGVTLAKNIQYFGAGTRLSVL.

This rearrangement joins TRBV2 to TRBJ2-1; 8 bases agree with TRBD1. The J segment lost 4 bases and the V segment lost 5 bases, leaving 7 bases of the junction unmatched. Germline CDR1 is SNHLY and CDR2 is FYNNEI. The CDR3 is 15 amino acids. The CDR3 nucleotides are TGTGCCAGCAGTTCAGGGGGCGCCGGATACAATGAGCAGTTCTTC. The encoded protein is CASSSGGAGYNEQFF. Filled out from reference TRBV2 and TRBJ2-1, the complete variable domain reads EPEVTQTPSHQVTQMGQEVILRCVPISNHLYFYWYRQILGQKVEFLVSFYNNEISEKSEIFDDQFSVERPDGSNFTLKIRSTKLEDSAMYFCASSSGGAGYNEQFFGPGTRLTVL.

V gene TRBV12-3 or TRBV12-4 combines with J gene TRBJ1-2; the D is unclear. V was clipped by 5 bases and J by 7 bases, with 14 bases between them. The CDR3 sequence is 13 residues long. The CDR3 sequence: CASSRSRFGGYTF. The DNA of the CDR3 is TGTGCCAGCAGTCGAAGCAGGTTCGGTGGCTACACCTTC.

V usage is TRBV5-4 and J usage is TRBJ2-2; 14 nucleotides agree with TRBD2. CDR3 length: 15 residues. Germline V lookup: CDR1 SGHNT, CDR2 YYREEE (reference sequence). The junction had 2 bases not matched to a gene; V was cut back by 4 bases and J by 6 bases. The CDR3 DNA reads as TGTGCCAGCAGCCGGGGACTAGCGGGGGCCGGGGAGCTGTTTTTT. Protein product: CASSRGLAGAGELFF.

This clone was found once. The V and J genes are TRBV18 and TRBJ2-3, with 8 bases lining up with TRBD1. Per germline, CDR1 KGHSH and CDR2 LQKENI. The length of the CDR3 is 14 residues. After removal of 6 bases from V and 7 bases from J, the junction contained 9 bases not matched to a gene. The DNA for the CDR3 is TGTGCCAGCTCGCCGGACAGGGCGGTGAATACGCAGTATTTT. Amino acid sequence: CASSPDRAVNTQYF.

This rearrangement joins TRBV18 to TRBJ1-1; TRBD1 agrees at 7 bases. This CDR3 comprises 15 residues. Germline V gene sequence: CDR1 KGHSH, CDR2 LQKENI. The V and J ends lost 8 bases and 0 bases, in that order; junction bases with no gene match: 9. This chain's CDR3 is CASARTGSMNTEAFF. CDR3 DNA: TGTGCCAGCGCCCGGACAGGAAGTATGAACACTGAAGCTTTCTTT.

This clone appeared once. This chain uses TRBV14 with TRBJ2-5; a weak D match, TRBD1 (6 bases). The ends were cut back, 5 bases at V and 1 base at J, with 20 bases in the middle. This CDR3 region has 17 residues. Per germline, CDR1 SGHDN and CDR2 FVKESK. The CDR3 region is CASSFFTGTLLQETQYF. The CDR3 DNA is TGTGCCAGCAGCTTCTTCACCGGGACACTCCTCCAAGAGACCCAGTACTTC.

This chain uses TRBV5-1 with TRBJ2-2; 9 positions match TRBD2. Trimming at V came to 1 base and at J to 4 bases, leaving 5 bases not matched to a gene. The germline CDR1 and CDR2 sequences are SGHRS and YFSETQ. The CDR3 runs 16 residues. In DNA, the CDR3 is TGCGCCAGCAGCTTGAAGCGGGAGGCCGGCACCGGGGAGCTGTTTTTT. Its protein is CASSLKREAGTGELFF. Using reference TRBV5-1 and TRBJ2-2 for the parts outside the CDR3, the full variable domain is KAGVTQTPRYLIKTRGQQVTLSCSPISGHRSVSWYQQTPGQGLQFLFEYFSETQRNKGNFPGRFSGRQFSNSRSEMNVSTLELGDSALYLCASSLKREAGTGELFFGEGSRLTVL.

The chain carries TRBV10-3 and TRBJ1-2; 12 nucleotides agree with TRBD1. The germline V gene has CDR1 ENHRY and CDR2 SYGVKD. The junction had 8 bases not matched to a gene; V was cut back by 4 bases and J by 8 bases. CDR3 length: 15 residues. This chain's CDR3 is CAISAYGTGGAGYTF. The CDR3 DNA reads as TGTGCCATCAGTGCCTACGGGACAGGGGGCGCGGGCTACACCTTC.

The genes are TRBV4-1 and TRBJ1-2; D uncertain. Germline CDR1 MGHRA, CDR2 YSYEKL. CDR3 length: 16 amino acids. V lost 0 bases, J lost 4 bases, and 15 bases lay in between. This CDR3 is CASSQDQLSGSYGYTF. The DNA of the CDR3 is TGCGCCAGCAGCCAAGACCAACTATCCGGCTCCTATGGCTACACCTTC.

The chain recombines TRBV19 with TRBJ1-3; D may be TRBD1 (6 bases). Germline CDR1 reads LNHDA; CDR2 reads SQIVND (reference sequence). CDR3 length: 18 residues. The ends were cut back, 5 bases at V and 2 bases at J, with 22 bases in the middle. The CDR3 bases are TGTGCCAGTAGTGGGGGATGGCAGGGGTACTTCACTGGAAACACCATATATTTT. It specifies CASSGGWQGYFTGNTIYF.